Reported below is one T cell receptor (beta chain). Its antigen is unidentified. Using immunoSEQ multiplex PCR, the repertoire was profiled, and TCRdb retains in-frame clones only, with some absent. The sample lists tens of thousands of clones; less than 90% were seen once. This sample stems from a study of graft-versus-host responses after intestinal transplantation. With 9 bases removed from V and 4 bases from J, the gap between germline ends came to 18 bases. Germline V gene sequence: CDR1 SNHLY, CDR2 FYNNEI. The CDR3 contains 14 residues. The chain recombines TRBV2 with TRBJ1-2; the D gene is possibly TRBD1 (5 bases). The receptor was derived from a human donor who was the organ donor for an intestinal transplant. The sequenced sample was unstimulated CD4+ T cells sorted from spleen or lymph node cells, obtained before transplant. The CDR3 loop reads CARRSGLHVYGYTF. The CDR3 DNA reads as TGTGCCAGACGATCAGGGCTACACGTCTATGGCTACACCTTC.